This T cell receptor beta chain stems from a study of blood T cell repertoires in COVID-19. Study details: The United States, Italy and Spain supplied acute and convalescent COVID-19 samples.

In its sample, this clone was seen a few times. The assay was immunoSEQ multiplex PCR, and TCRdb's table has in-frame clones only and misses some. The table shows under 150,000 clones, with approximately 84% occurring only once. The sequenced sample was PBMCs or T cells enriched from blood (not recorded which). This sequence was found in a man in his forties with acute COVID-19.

CDR3 nucleotide sequence: TGTGCCAGTACTCGGGGAATTAACACCGGGGAGCTGTTTTTT. Amino acids: CASTRGINTGELFF. The rearrangement links TRBV19 to TRBJ2-2; perhaps TRBD2 as D (5 bases). V was pared by 7 bases and J by 2 bases, with 11 bases between. The length of the CDR3 is 14 residues. Germline CDR1 LNHDA, CDR2 SQIVND (reference sequence).